This T cell receptor beta chain was sequenced for a study of T cell responses to AZD1222 COVID-19 vaccine. About this clone itself: Its antigen is unidentified.

Study-wide results and caveats: The repertoires were collected only after the peak T cell response. Donors skewed white British and female; clonal diversity was possibly underestimated. Vaccine-associated CD4 TCRs ranged over spike, dominating at 160-218 and 743-854.

TCRdb's copy holds only in-frame clones and misses some; the assay was immunoSEQ multiplex PCR. The profile shows 69,000 or so clones, 70% to 90% of them singletons. V lost 4 bases and J lost 0, with 10 bases in between. CDR1 is MNHNY and CDR2 is SVGAGI in the germline V gene (reference sequence). The CDR3 runs to 15 residues. The chain couples TRBV6-6 to TRBJ1-3; D not certain. Material: peripheral blood, obtained 28 days after the second AZD1222 dose. The receptor's source is an adult who received the AZD1222 COVID-19 vaccine. For the CDR3, the DNA is TGTGCCAGCAGTTCCATCCAATTCTCTGGAAACACCATATATTTT. Its translation: CASSSIQFSGNTIYF.